These 30 T cell receptor beta chains share one sample of origin, sequenced in a study of radiation and T cells in renal cell carcinoma. The table came from immunoSEQ multiplex PCR; TCRdb's copy has only in-frame clones and leaves some out. Counted here are 8,000 to 10,000 clones, about 66% occurring once; the ten biggest clones make up roughly 14%. The treatment was: treatment-naive control, cytoreductive nephrectomy. The source material was tumor tissue, sampled from a patient whose treatment was nephrectomy without radiotherapy. These receptors were obtained from a man between 60 and 75 years old with renal cell carcinoma.

The rearrangement uses TRBV19 and TRBJ1-1; D is possibly TRBD1 (5 bases). CDR1 LNHDA and CDR2 SQIVND come from the germline V gene (reference sequence). The length of the CDR3 is 11 residues. Trimming removed 6 bases from V and 12 bases from J, with 14 bases in between. CDR3 sequence: CASRVGTLSFF. Written as DNA, the CDR3 is TGTGCCAGTAGAGTCGGGACCTTGTCTTTCTTT. The full variable domain, its missing parts supplied by reference TRBV19 and TRBJ1-1, is DGGITQSPKYLFRKEGQNVTLSCEQNLNHDAMYWYRQDPGQGLRLIYYSQIVNDFQKGDIAEGYSVSREKKESFPLTVTSAQKNPTAFYLCASRVGTLSFFGQGTRLTVV.

The chain links TRBV30 to TRBJ2-2; 8 positions match TRBD1. Germline values: CDR1 GTSNPN, CDR2 SVGIG (reference sequence). J was trimmed by 1 base and V by 8 bases; bases with no gene match: 3. The CDR3 runs to 13 residues. Written as DNA, the CDR3 is TGTGCCCGACAGGGGCAGAACACCGGGGAGCTGTTTTTT. Translation gives CARQGQNTGELFF.

As to this clone: A read error may account for a junction end that differs from germline. V and J are TRBV5-6 and TRBJ2-7; 9 bases agree with TRBD2. The germline V gene has CDR1 SGHDT and CDR2 YYEEEE. This CDR3 comprises 16 residues. The CDR3 DNA sequence: TGTGCCAGCAGCCTCCCGGGCGGGAGGGCCTCCCACGAGCAGTACTTC. This sequence encodes CASSLPGGRASHEQYF.

This clone was observed a handful of times. The CDR3, as DNA: TGTGCCAGCAGCTTAGAACAGGCGTTTCTGGCTTTCTTT. Translated: CASSLEQAFLAFF. The V call is TRBV7-2, the J call TRBJ1-1; TRBD1 might be the D (5 bases). This CDR3 region has 13 residues. V was shortened by 1 base and J by 11 bases, with 14 bases between the two germline ends. Looked up from germline, CDR1 is SGHTA and CDR2 is FQGNSA.

The chain couples TRBV30 to TRBJ1-2, with D possibly being TRBD1 (5 bases). With 0 bases removed from V and 9 bases from J, the gap between germline ends came to 14 bases. The CDR3 contains 13 residues. The germline gives CDR1 GTSNPN, CDR2 SVGIG (reference sequence). The CDR3 nucleotides are TGTGCCTGGAGTGTGGCCAGGGCTAGGAGCTACACCTTC. Its translation is CAWSVARARSYTF. The whole variable domain, remainder taken from reference TRBV30 and TRBJ1-2, is SQTIHQWPATLVQPVGSPLSLECTVEGTSNPNLYWYRQAAGRGLQLLFYSVGIGQISSEVPQNLSASRPQDRQFILSSKKLLLSDSGFYLCAWSVARARSYTFGSGTRLTVV.

The J gene is TRBJ1-2, the V gene TRBV28; no firm D call. The CDR3 contains 13 residues. Germline CDR1 MDHEN, CDR2 SYDVKM. V lost 5 bases and J lost 7, with 14 bases in between. The CDR3 loop is CASSVGSIRGYTF. DNA for the CDR3: TGTGCCAGCAGTGTCGGGTCGATACGTGGCTACACCTTC.

This sequence joins TRBV4-1 and TRBJ1-4, with a weak D call TRBD1 (5 bases). This CDR3 is 16 amino acids long. Between the trimmed V and J ends, which lost 2 bases and 1 base, there was a span of 11 bases. Germline CDR1 is MGHRA and CDR2 is YSYEKL. CDR3 in DNA: TGCGCCAGCAGCCAACCTCCAGGGAGAACTAATGAAAAACTGTTTTTT. Amino acid sequence: CASSQPPGRTNEKLFF.

By its share, this clone is medium-sized. V usage is TRBV5-1 and J usage is TRBJ1-1; maybe TRBD1 (6 bases). CDR3 length equals 14 residues. CDR1 and CDR2 from the germline V gene are SGHRS and YFSETQ. Between the trimmed V and J ends, which lost 4 bases and 4 bases, there was a span of 14 bases. The CDR3 DNA sequence: TGCGCCAGCAGCGCCCCCGGGGGCGGCACTGAAGCTTTCTTT. Amino acids: CASSAPGGGTEAFF.

This sequence joins TRBV6-5 and TRBJ2-6; no definite D call. The germline gives CDR1 MNHEY, CDR2 SVGAGI. Trimming shortened V by 4 bases and J by 2 bases, and 3 bases separated the two germline ends. The length of the CDR3 is 13 residues. CDR3 residues: CASSSAGANVLTF. The CDR3 nucleotides are TGTGCCAGCAGTTCGGCTGGGGCCAACGTCCTGACTTTC.

This clone was counted a few times. This CDR3 is also generated by other DNA sequences in the sample. The chain has TRBV28 and TRBJ1-3; 7 nucleotides align to TRBD1. This CDR3 is built from 16 residues. Losses at the gene ends were 6 bases for V and 4 bases for J; bases not matched to a gene: 12. CDR1 MDHEN and CDR2 SYDVKM come from the germline V gene. CDR3 sequence (DNA): TGTGCCAGCAGCAGAACAGGGGACCCGTCGGGAAACACCATATATTTT. Residues: CASSRTGDPSGNTIYF.

A word on this clone: Germline is not matched at one junction end, which may reflect a read error. This chain connects TRBV6-1 to TRBJ2-7, with TRBD1 matching over 8 bases. Germline assignment: CDR1 MNHNS and CDR2 SASEGT. The CDR3 extends over 14 amino acids. The chain's CDR3 is CASSERAGGWIMGF. The CDR3 DNA reads as TGTGCCAGCAGTGAGCGGGCAGGGGGCTGGATCATGGGCTTC.

This clone has only a few counts. The V and J genes are TRBV19 and TRBJ1-2; weak D call: TRBD1 (5 bases). V lost 7 bases, J lost 7 bases, and 16 bases lay in between. Looked up from germline, CDR1 is LNHDA and CDR2 is SQIVND (reference sequence). This CDR3 contains 13 residues. CDR3 in amino acids: CASTLAGGAGYTF. The CDR3 DNA reads as TGTGCCAGTACCCTCGCGGGAGGGGCTGGCTACACCTTC.

The rearrangement links TRBV2 to TRBJ2-1; D unclear. This CDR3 is 13 amino acids long. V shed 8 bases and J shed 6 bases, with 14 bases lying between them. Germline V gene data show CDR1 as SNHLY and CDR2 as FYNNEI. The CDR3 region has the DNA TGTGCCAGCCTCAAGGTGGGGATCAATGAGCAGTTCTTC. Translation: CASLKVGINEQFF.

V is TRBV6-1 and J is TRBJ1-1; 7 bases map to TRBD1. The CDR3 length is 13 residues. The germline V gene encodes CDR1 MNHNS and CDR2 SASEGT. V gave up 5 bases and J gave up 5 bases; unmatched junction bases: 5. CDR3 sequence reads: CASSSTGRTEAFF. Here the CDR3 DNA reads TGTGCCAGCAGTTCGACAGGGAGGACTGAAGCTTTCTTT.

Relative to its sample, this clone is large. The chain combines TRBV9 with TRBJ1-6; D is undetermined. The CDR3 is 13 amino acids. Germline CDR1 reads SGDLS; CDR2 reads YYNGEE. Trimming removed 0 bases from V and 9 bases from J, with 7 bases in between. CDR3 bases: TGTGCCAGCAGCGTAGCTTCGTTTTCACCCCTCCACTTT. Translated, it gives CASSVASFSPLHF.

In its sample, this clone was seen a few times. The CDR3 reads CASSYPRFRGNTEAFF. The CDR3, as DNA: TGTGCCAGCAGCTACCCTCGATTCAGGGGGAACACTGAAGCTTTCTTT. The V and J genes are TRBV7-2 and TRBJ1-1; possible D gene TRBD1, 6 bases. The CDR3 consists of 16 residues. Trimming took off 4 bases at V and 1 base at J, with 16 bases between the two ends. Germline V gene lookup returns CDR1 SGHTA and CDR2 FQGNSA.

The chain links TRBV5-1 to TRBJ2-6; 9 nucleotides align to TRBD1. V shed 0 bases, J shed 0 bases, and the junction held 7 bases outside the gene matches. The germline V gene has CDR1 SGHRS and CDR2 YFSETQ. The CDR3 totals 19 residues. CDR3 loop: CASSLVSGQGPSGANVLTF. The CDR3 nucleotides read TGCGCCAGCAGCTTGGTCTCGGGACAGGGCCCCTCTGGGGCCAACGTCCTGACTTTC.

The rearrangement joins TRBV6-6 to TRBJ2-3, with 7 bases lining up with TRBD1. Germline values: CDR1 MNHNY, CDR2 SVGAGI (reference sequence). The CDR3 loop spans 15 amino acids. The junction had 8 bases not matched to a gene; V was cut back by 7 bases and J by 1 base. The CDR3 loop is CASTTQGKGTDTQYF. DNA for the CDR3: TGTGCCAGCACAACACAGGGGAAAGGCACAGATACGCAGTATTTT.

The rearrangement joins TRBV19 to TRBJ2-7, with 11 bases that match TRBD2. CDR1 is LNHDA, CDR2 SQIVND, per germline (reference sequence). The CDR3 totals 14 residues. Losses at the gene ends were 8 bases for V and 2 bases for J; bases not matched to a gene: 5. The CDR3 spells CASSTSGAPYEQYF. CDR3 coding DNA: TGTGCCAGTTCGACTAGCGGGGCTCCCTACGAGCAGTACTTC.

CDR3 sequence (DNA): TGTGCCAGCAGCCAAGACCCGGATGGTGGGGCCTACGAGCAGTACTTC. It codes for CASSQDPDGGAYEQYF. The rearrangement uses TRBV5-8 and TRBJ2-7, with D uncertain. From germline, CDR1 is SGHTS and CDR2 YDEGEE. V was clipped by 4 bases and J by 2 bases, with 19 bases between them. The CDR3 totals 16 residues.

V and J are TRBV20-1 and TRBJ1-2; no clear D gene. The CDR3 sequence is 11 residues long. From germline, CDR1 is DFQATT and CDR2 SNEGSKA (reference sequence). The germline V and J ends were trimmed by 8 bases and 4 bases, with 11 bases remaining between them. This chain's CDR3 is CSIRPGYGYTF. In nucleotides, the CDR3 is TGCAGTATACGGCCGGGCTATGGCTACACCTTC.

J is TRBJ2-1 and V is TRBV5-1, with 10 bases identical to TRBD1. This CDR3 has 14 amino acids. V lost 4 bases and J lost 5; bases outside the gene matches: 3. The germline V gene encodes CDR1 SGHRS and CDR2 YFSETQ. CDR3 DNA sequence: TGCGCCAGCAGCAAGGGACAGGGGAACAATGAGCAGTTCTTC. It translates to CASSKGQGNNEQFF.

This clone was seen a few times. This sequence joins TRBV6-1 and TRBJ1-3; D not certain. CDR1 is MNHNS and CDR2 is SASEGT in the germline V gene. The CDR3 consists of 12 residues. The ends were cut back, 6 bases at V and 0 bases at J, with 3 bases in the middle. In DNA form, the CDR3 reads TGTGCCAGCAGATACTCTGGAAACACCATATATTTT. Amino acid sequence: CASRYSGNTIYF.

The chain uses TRBV11-2 and TRBJ2-7; D gene unclear. V lost 5 bases and J lost 2, with 19 bases in between. The CDR3 covers 16 residues. Germline CDR1 is SGHAT and CDR2 is FQNNGV. The CDR3 is CASSQDPDGGAYEQYF. The CDR3 DNA is TGTGCCAGCAGCCAAGACCCGGATGGTGGGGCCTACGAGCAGTACTTC.

This clone has a handful of counts. The gene calls are TRBV2 and TRBJ2-7, with D tentatively TRBD1 or TRBD2 (5 bases each). The V end lost 7 bases, the J end lost 3 bases, and 13 bases lay between the germline ends. Germline V gives CDR1 SNHLY, CDR2 FYNNEI. The CDR3 has 13 residues. CDR3 region: CASTPGRNYEQYF. CDR3 bases: TGTGCCAGCACCCCGGGACGGAACTACGAGCAGTACTTC.

This clone came up once. V gene TRBV6-6 combines with J gene TRBJ1-5; 7 bases align to TRBD1. Germline lookup yields CDR1 MNHNY and CDR2 SVGAGI (reference sequence). CDR3 length: 14 residues. The V gene end was trimmed by 6 bases and the J gene end by 7 bases; junction bases not matched to a gene: 9. The CDR3 DNA sequence: TGTGCCAGCAGCCTCGACAGGGACAACCAGCCCCAGCATTTT. Residues: CASSLDRDNQPQHF.

The chain uses TRBV6-5 and TRBJ1-2; D ambiguous. This CDR3 spans 12 amino acids. From germline, CDR1 is MNHEY and CDR2 SVGAGI. V was trimmed by 4 bases and J by 5 bases, leaving 8 bases between them. CDR3 loop: CASSSAIYGYTF. The CDR3 nucleotides are TGTGCCAGCAGTTCAGCGATTTATGGCTACACCTTC.

CDR3 DNA: TGTGCCAGCAGCGTAGGAGGGAGGGGGACCGGGGAGCTGTTTTTT. The encoded protein is CASSVGGRGTGELFF. V gene TRBV9 combines with J gene TRBJ2-2; a possible D gene is TRBD2 (7 bases). Germline lookup yields CDR1 SGDLS and CDR2 YYNGEE. Trimming removed 0 bases from V and 5 bases from J, with 11 bases in between. The CDR3 is 15 amino acids.

The V and J genes are TRBV7-2 and TRBJ2-1; D unresolved. Germline V lookup: CDR1 SGHTA, CDR2 FQGNSA. Trimming stripped 0 bases from V and 14 bases from J, with 11 bases between. The CDR3 runs to 12 residues. The CDR3 coding sequence is TGTGCCAGCAGCTTAGCGGCCGGACCTAAGTTCTTC. Translated, it gives CASSLAAGPKFF.

This sequence joins TRBV2 and TRBJ1-5; D unresolved. The CDR3 extends over 13 amino acids. Germline-derived CDR1 and CDR2 are SNHLY and FYNNEI. V was pared by 6 bases and J by 0 bases, with 6 bases between. CDR3 DNA sequence: TGTGCCAGCAGGAGAGATAGCAATCAGCCCCAGCATTTT. Translating gives CASRRDSNQPQHF.